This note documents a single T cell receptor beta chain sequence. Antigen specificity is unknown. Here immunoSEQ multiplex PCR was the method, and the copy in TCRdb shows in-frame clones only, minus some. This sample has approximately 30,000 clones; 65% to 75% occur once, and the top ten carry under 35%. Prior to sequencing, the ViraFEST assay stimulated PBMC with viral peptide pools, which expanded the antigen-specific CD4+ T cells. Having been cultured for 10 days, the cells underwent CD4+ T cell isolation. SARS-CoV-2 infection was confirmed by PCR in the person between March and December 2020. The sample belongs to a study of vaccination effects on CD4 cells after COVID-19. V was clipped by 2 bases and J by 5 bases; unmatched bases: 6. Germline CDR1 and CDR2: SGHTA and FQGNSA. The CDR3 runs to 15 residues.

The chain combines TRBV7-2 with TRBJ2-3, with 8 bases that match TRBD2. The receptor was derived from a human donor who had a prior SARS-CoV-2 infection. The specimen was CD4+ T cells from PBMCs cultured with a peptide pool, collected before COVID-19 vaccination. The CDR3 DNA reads TGTGCCAGCAGCTTATTTGGACTAGCTGGAGATACGCAGTATTTT. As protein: CASSLFGLAGDTQYF.